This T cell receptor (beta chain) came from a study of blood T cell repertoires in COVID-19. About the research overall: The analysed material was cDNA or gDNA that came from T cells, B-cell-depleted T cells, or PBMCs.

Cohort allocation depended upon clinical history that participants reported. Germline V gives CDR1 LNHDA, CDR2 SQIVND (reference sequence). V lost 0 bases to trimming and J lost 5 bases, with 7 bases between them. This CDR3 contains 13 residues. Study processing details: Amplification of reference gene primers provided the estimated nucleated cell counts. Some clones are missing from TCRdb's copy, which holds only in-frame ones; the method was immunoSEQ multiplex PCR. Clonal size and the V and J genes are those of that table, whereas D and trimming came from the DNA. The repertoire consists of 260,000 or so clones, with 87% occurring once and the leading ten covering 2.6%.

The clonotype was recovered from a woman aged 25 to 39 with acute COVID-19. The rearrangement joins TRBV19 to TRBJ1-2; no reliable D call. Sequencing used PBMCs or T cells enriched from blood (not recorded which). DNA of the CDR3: TGTGCCAGTAGTATAGATATAGATTATGGCTACACCTTC. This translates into CASSIDIDYGYTF.